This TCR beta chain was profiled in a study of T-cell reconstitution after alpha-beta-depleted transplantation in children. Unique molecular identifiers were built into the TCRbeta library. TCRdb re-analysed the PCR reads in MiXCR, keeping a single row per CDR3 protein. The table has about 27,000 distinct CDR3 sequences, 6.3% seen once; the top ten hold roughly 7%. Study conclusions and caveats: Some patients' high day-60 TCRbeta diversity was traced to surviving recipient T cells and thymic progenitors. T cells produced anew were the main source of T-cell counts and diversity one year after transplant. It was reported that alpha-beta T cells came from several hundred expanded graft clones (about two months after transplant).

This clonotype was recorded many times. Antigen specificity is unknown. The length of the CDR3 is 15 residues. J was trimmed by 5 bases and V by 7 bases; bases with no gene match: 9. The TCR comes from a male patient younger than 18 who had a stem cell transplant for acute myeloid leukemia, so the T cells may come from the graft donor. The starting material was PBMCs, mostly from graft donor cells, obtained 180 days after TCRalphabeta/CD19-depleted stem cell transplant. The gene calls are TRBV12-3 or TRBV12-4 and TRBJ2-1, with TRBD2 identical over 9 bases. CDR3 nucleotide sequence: TGTGCCAGCATCCCCACTAGCGGGCACCACAATGAGCAGTTCTTC. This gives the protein CASIPTSGHHNEQFF.